The 22 T cell receptor beta chains below come from one sample, sequenced in a study of tumor-infiltrating lymphocytes in primary liver carcinoma. Blood RNA came from unsorted whole blood; germline DNA was also extracted. Starting from 500 ng of total RNA, TCR beta cDNA was produced with a primer in the constant region. Investigators got TCR beta libraries out of three nested multiplex PCR rounds, done with slightly modified ARM-PCR. TRBV1-TRBV30 forward primers paired with a C-beta reverse primer drove the first two PCR rounds, roughly 10 cycles each. TCRdb fed the multiplex PCR reads into MiXCR, producing one record per CDR3 protein. The sample includes approximately 340,000 distinct CDR3 sequences, 65% seen only once; the top ten take 5% to 6.5%. The sample taken for sequencing was peripheral blood. Receptors were obtained from a middle-aged man with primary liver carcinoma and hepatitis B virus infection.

A remark on this clonotype: At one end, the junction sequence differs from germline, possibly due to a read error. The chain employs TRBV11-2 and TRBJ2-1; no clear D. The germline V gene has CDR1 SGHAT and CDR2 FQNNGV. This CDR3 is 14 amino acids long. The CDR3: CTSSLGKRLNEQFF. CDR3 nucleotide sequence: TGTACCAGCAGCCTAGGGAAGAGGTTAAATGAGCAATTCTTC.

Remarks on this clonotype: This sequence may be a read error, since a much larger clone differs from it by one base. This chain uses TRBV10-3 with TRBJ2-7; possibly TRBD1 for D (5 bases). Trimming shortened V by 11 bases and J by 3 bases, and 17 bases separated the two germline ends. CDR3 length: 13 amino acids. Germline V gene sequence: CDR1 ENHRY, CDR2 SYGVKD. The CDR3 nucleotides are TGTGCCGCCTGTGACAGCACGAACTACGAGCAGTACTTC. Encoded protein: CAACDSTNYEQYF.

The V gene is TRBV11-1, the J gene TRBJ2-1; 13 bases fit TRBD2. The germline V gene encodes CDR1 SGHAT and CDR2 FQDESV (reference sequence). The junction had 7 bases not matched to a gene; V was cut back by 9 bases and J by 8 bases. The CDR3 loop spans 14 amino acids. Written as DNA, the CDR3 is TGTGCCAGGAGTTATGGACTAGCGGGAGATGAGCAGTTCTTC. Its protein product is CARSYGLAGDEQFF. Looking up the rest from reference TRBV11-1 and TRBJ2-1 gives the full variable domain: EAEVAQSPRYKITEKSQAVAFWCDPISGHATLYWYRQILGQGPELLVQFQDESVVDDSQLPKDRFSAERLKGVDSTLKIQPAELGDSAMYLCARSYGLAGDEQFFGPGTRLTVL.

Points on this clonotype: At one boundary the junction diverges from the germline segment, which might be a read error. V usage is TRBV11-2 and J usage is TRBJ2-2; D might be TRBD2 (5 bases). From germline, CDR1 is SGHAT and CDR2 FQNNGV. The CDR3 runs to 17 residues. CDR3 in DNA: TGTGCCAGCAACTTATCGGTGGTTAGTGGGAGCACCAGGGAGCTGTTTTTT. Translated: CASNLSVVSGSTRELFF.

This clonotype has only a few counts. This may be a read error: a much more frequent sequence differs by one nucleotide. The chain carries TRBV29-1 and TRBJ2-5; 8 nucleotides line up with TRBD2. CDR1 and CDR2 (germline): SQVTM, ANQGSEA. The CDR3 length is 11 residues. CDR3 region: CSSGGREIQYF. The CDR3 nucleotides read TGCAGCTCGGGGGGGCGAGAGATCCAGTACTTC.

In this sample, this clonotype turned up a few times. The chain links TRBV28 to TRBJ2-1; D gene unclear. The germline V and J ends were trimmed by 7 bases and 9 bases, with 16 bases remaining between them. Germline CDR1 and CDR2: MDHEN and SYDVKM. CDR3 length: 13 residues. This chain's CDR3 is CASTDNGSFEQFF. CDR3 in DNA: TGTGCCAGCACCGATAACGGTAGCTTTGAGCAGTTCTTC.

This clonotype was seen a handful of times. The chain recombines TRBV10-3 with TRBJ2-7; D is unclear. The CDR3 consists of 14 residues. Trimming removed 8 bases from V and 5 bases from J, with 19 bases in between. From germline, CDR1 is ENHRY and CDR2 SYGVKD. The CDR3 DNA is TGTGCCATCGCCCCCGGATACGCCGGAAACGAGCAGTACTTC. Residues: CAIAPGYAGNEQYF.

This clonotype was seen just once. The chain carries TRBV10-3 and TRBJ1-1; D call uncertain. Germline V gene data show CDR1 as ENHRY and CDR2 as SYGVKD. The V end was cut by 8 bases, the J end by 5 bases, with 12 bases between. This CDR3 has 12 residues. CDR3 bases: TGTGCCATCCGGTACACCGGTACTGAAGCTTTCTTT. As protein: CAIRYTGTEAFF.

The gene calls are TRBV11-2 and TRBJ2-3, with TRBD2 matching over 8 bases. CDR1 is SGHAT, CDR2 FQNNGV, per germline. V was clipped by 6 bases and J by 2 bases; unmatched bases: 7. This CDR3 has 15 amino acids. The CDR3 sequence is CASSYSGRITDTQYF. CDR3 DNA: TGTGCCAGCAGTTACAGCGGGAGAATCACAGATACGCAGTATTTT.

A single count supports this clonotype. A much larger clonotype is one base distant, so this may be a read error. CDR3 nucleotide sequence: TGTACCAGCACTCCGACAGGGGGCTTTTCCAACTATGGCTACACCTTC. Translated, it gives CTSTPTGGFSNYGYTF. The V gene is TRBV6-1, the J gene TRBJ1-2, with TRBD1 matching 10 bases. CDR1 and CDR2 from the germline V gene are MNHNS and SASEGT. The CDR3 is made up of 16 amino acids.

Details on this clonotype: Possible read error: a much larger clone is one base away. The rearrangement links TRBV6-1 to TRBJ2-1; D might be TRBD1 (6 bases). The CDR3 length is 13 residues. The germline V gene has CDR1 MNHNS and CDR2 SASEGT. The CDR3 loop is CASTGHNYNGQFF. CDR3 DNA: TGTGCCAGCACGGGACATAACTACAATGGGCAGTTCTTC.

The rearrangement uses TRBV6-1 and TRBJ2-2; 8 bases map to TRBD2. V lost 4 bases to trimming and J lost 3 bases; unmatched junction nucleotides: 10. Germline CDR1 is MNHNS and CDR2 is SASEGT. This CDR3 has 17 amino acids. The CDR3 DNA reads as TGTGCCAGCAGTGCTATGAGCGGGAGAGGGTACACCGGGGAGCTGTTTTTT. Translation: CASSAMSGRGYTGELFF.

This clonotype was observed a few times. This may arise from a read error, as a much more abundant clone is one base away. The conserved phenylalanine or tryptophan is not found at the CDR3 terminus, so this likely reflects a read error. This rearrangement joins TRBV11-2 to TRBJ2-1; unclear D gene. Germline CDR1 SGHAT, CDR2 FQNNGV. This CDR3 is built from 12 residues. The V end was cut by 1 base, the J end by 8 bases, with 6 bases between. CDR3 bases: TGTGCCAGCAGCTTAGGTTACTATGAGCAGTTCTCC. It codes for CASSLGYYEQFS.

As concerns this clonotype: A read error may explain this, as a much larger clone is one base away. The chain uses TRBV6-6 and TRBJ1-4, with D possibly being TRBD1 (5 bases). Germline V gene lookup returns CDR1 MNHNY and CDR2 SVGAGI (reference sequence). The CDR3 has 14 amino acids. V gave up 2 bases and J gave up 7 bases, with 11 bases separating them. The CDR3 loop reads CASSYAGGSEKLFF. For the CDR3, the DNA is TGTGCCAGCAGTTACGCGGGGGGGAGTGAAAAACTGTTTTTT.

Points on this clonotype: The junction does not match germline at one end; this may be a read error. V usage is TRBV10-1 and J usage is TRBJ2-2, with TRBD2 matching 9 bases. The CDR3 is made up of 16 amino acids. Germline CDR1 and CDR2: WNHNN and SYGVQD (reference sequence). CDR3 coding DNA: TGCGCCAGCGGGACCGGGACTAGCCAGAACACCGGGGAGCTGTTATTT. Translation: CASGTGTSQNTGELLF.

As regards this clonotype: Since a much larger clone is just one base distant, this may be a read error. The conserved closing phenylalanine or tryptophan is absent in this CDR3, likely reflecting a read error. This chain uses TRBV6-5 with TRBJ2-7; no clear D. This CDR3 is 11 amino acids long. The ends were cut back, 1 base at V and 4 bases at J, with 2 bases in the middle. Looked up from germline, CDR1 is MNHEY and CDR2 is SVGAGI. The CDR3 nucleotides are TGTGCCAGCAGTTACTTGTACGAGCAGTACCTC. It translates to CASSYLYEQYL.

A word on this clonotype: With a much larger clone just one base away, this may be a read error. The chain couples TRBV12-3 or TRBV12-4 to TRBJ1-1; 9 positions match TRBD1. The CDR3 sequence is 15 residues long. The CDR3 coding sequence is TGTGCCAGCAGGACTTTACAGGGGGCCGACACTGATGCTTTCTTT. It yields the protein CASRTLQGADTDAFF.

This clonotype was found once. This may be a read error, as it is one base from a much larger clone. The V call is TRBV11-2, the J call TRBJ2-5; 13 bases fit TRBD2. The CDR3 extends over 16 amino acids. The germline V gene has CDR1 SGHAT and CDR2 FQNNGV. CDR3 residues: CAGSLRPTSGRGTQYF. DNA for the CDR3: TGTGCCGGCAGCTTAAGACCAACTAGCGGGAGGGGGACCCAGTACTTC.

A word on this clonotype: Without the conserved terminal phenylalanine or tryptophan, this CDR3 likely stems from a read error. This sequence joins TRBV11-2 and TRBJ2-2, with D hard to call. Trimming stripped 7 bases from V and 4 bases from J, with 10 bases between. Germline V gene sequence: CDR1 SGHAT, CDR2 FQNNGV. The CDR3 is 13 amino acids. CDR3 in amino acids: CASIPQITGELFY. The CDR3 DNA reads as TGTGCCAGCATTCCGCAGATCACCGGGGAGCTGTTTTAT.

The table lists this clonotype with many counts. V gene TRBV11-2 combines with J gene TRBJ2-5; D not certain. V dropped 2 bases and J dropped 9 bases, with 28 bases sitting between them. From germline, CDR1 is SGHAT and CDR2 FQNNGV. CDR3 length: 18 residues. CDR3 DNA sequence: TGTGCCAGCAGCTTATATCGGTCCTTACCCTCGAAAAGAGACCCCCAGTACTTC. It codes for CASSLYRSLPSKRDPQYF.

The chain links TRBV6-5 to TRBJ1-1; no clear D gene. Germline values: CDR1 MNHEY, CDR2 SVGAGI. V dropped 1 base and J dropped 3 bases, with 12 bases sitting between them. This CDR3 is 15 amino acids long. This CDR3 is CASSYFGTPDTEAFF. CDR3 nucleotide sequence: TGTGCCAGCAGTTACTTTGGCACGCCAGACACTGAAGCTTTCTTT.

Comment on this clonotype: A read error may be the cause here, since a much bigger clone is one base away. V and J are TRBV5-4 and TRBJ2-3; tentatively, D is TRBD2 (6 bases). The CDR3 covers 13 residues. From germline, CDR1 is SGHNT and CDR2 YYREEE (reference sequence). V was clipped by 7 bases and J by 2 bases, with 11 bases between them. The CDR3 spells CASCSDYTDTQYF. CDR3 nucleotides: TGTGCCAGCTGCTCGGACTACACAGATACGCAGTATTTT.